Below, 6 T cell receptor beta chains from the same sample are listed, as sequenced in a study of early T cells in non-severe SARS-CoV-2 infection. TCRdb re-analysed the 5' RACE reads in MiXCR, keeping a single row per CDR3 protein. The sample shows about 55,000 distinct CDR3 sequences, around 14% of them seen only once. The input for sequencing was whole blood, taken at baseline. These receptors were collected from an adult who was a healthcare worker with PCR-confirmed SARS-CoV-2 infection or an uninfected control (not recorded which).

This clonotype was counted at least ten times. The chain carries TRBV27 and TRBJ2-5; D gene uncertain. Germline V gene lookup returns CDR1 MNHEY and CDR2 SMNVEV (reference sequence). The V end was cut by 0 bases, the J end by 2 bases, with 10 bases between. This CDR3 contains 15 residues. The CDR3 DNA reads TGTGCCAGCAGTTTATCGATGGTAGGACAAGAGACCCAGTACTTC. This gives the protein CASSLSMVGQETQYF.

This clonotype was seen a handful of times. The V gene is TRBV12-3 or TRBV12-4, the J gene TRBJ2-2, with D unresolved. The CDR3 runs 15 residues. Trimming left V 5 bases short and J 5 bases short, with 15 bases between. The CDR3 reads CASSLGRYLTGELFF. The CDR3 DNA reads TGTGCCAGCAGTCTAGGAAGGTACCTTACCGGGGAGCTGTTTTTT.

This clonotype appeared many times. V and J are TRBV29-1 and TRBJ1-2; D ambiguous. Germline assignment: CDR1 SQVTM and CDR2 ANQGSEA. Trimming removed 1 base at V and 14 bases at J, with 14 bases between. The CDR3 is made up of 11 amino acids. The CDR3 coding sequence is TGCAGCGTTGAAGTAGGGCAGGCGGGGACCTTC. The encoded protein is CSVEVGQAGTF.

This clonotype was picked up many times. The DNA of the CDR3 is TGCAGCGTGGCCATCTCCTATAATTCACCCCTCCACTTT. Translating it yields CSVAISYNSPLHF. The chain links TRBV29-1 to TRBJ1-6; no definite D call. The germline V and J ends were trimmed by 6 bases and 0 bases, with 6 bases remaining between them. The CDR3 runs to 13 residues. The germline gives CDR1 SQVTM, CDR2 ANQGSEA.

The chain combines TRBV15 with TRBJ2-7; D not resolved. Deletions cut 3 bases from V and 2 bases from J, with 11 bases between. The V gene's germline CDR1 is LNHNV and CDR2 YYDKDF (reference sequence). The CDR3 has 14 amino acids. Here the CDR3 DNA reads TGTGCCACCAGCAGGGCACGAGGTACCTACGAGCAGTACTTC. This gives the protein CATSRARGTYEQYF.

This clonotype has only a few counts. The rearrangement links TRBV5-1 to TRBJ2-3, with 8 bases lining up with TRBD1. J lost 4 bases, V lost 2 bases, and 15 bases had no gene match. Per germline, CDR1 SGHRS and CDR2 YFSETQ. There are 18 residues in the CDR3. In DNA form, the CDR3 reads TGCGCCAGCAGCTTTCCAGCCGGGACAGGACTGGTTGCAGATACGCAGTATTTT. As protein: CASSFPAGTGLVADTQYF.